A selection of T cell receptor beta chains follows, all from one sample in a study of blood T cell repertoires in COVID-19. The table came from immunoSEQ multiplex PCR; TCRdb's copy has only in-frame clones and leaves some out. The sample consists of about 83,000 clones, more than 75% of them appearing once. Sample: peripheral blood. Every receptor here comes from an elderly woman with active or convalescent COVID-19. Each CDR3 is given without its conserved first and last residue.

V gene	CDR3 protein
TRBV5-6	ASSELAGGMNTGELF
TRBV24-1	ATSDPSVAGGHGEQF
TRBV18	ASSPPDTGTKNEQF
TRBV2	ASLAGGSNIQY
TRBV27	ASSSKSWGELF
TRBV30	AWGTSGGAYNEQF
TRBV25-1	ASSSTSGGYGYTQY
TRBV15	ATSKTSGPPTVMNTEAF
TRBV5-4	ASSLGRDSGLLRQY
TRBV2	ASRLEANYGYT
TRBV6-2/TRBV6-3	ASSYPTGTGATNYGYT
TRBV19	ASSIQQNHGYT
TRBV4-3	ASSHAGADLNEQF
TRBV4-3	ASSQVGAAYGYT
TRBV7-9	ASSLDRGETQY
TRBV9	ASSVFPTSPQETQY
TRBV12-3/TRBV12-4	ASSWAGGHEQY
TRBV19	ASSHTDRTLRGTQY
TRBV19	ASSEEVQGLGGYT
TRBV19	ASRKEGAHIGNTIY
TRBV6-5	ASNPGGRNTEAF
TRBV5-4	ASRRGAGELF
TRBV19	ASSKRTGRETQY
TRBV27	ASSPITGGRSPLH
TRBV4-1	ASSQEAGRAHEQY
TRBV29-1	SVEAAGKGYEQY
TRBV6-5	ASSSGGLYGYT
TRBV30	AWSYGTGADEQY
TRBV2	AGAGGRWNEQY
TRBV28	ASSLGGGPIYEQY
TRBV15	ATSRDEWTMNTEAF
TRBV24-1	ATSDPETALGAGELF
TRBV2	ASKRGLAETQY
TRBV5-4	ASRLDRERDTQY
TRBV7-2	ASSLLNSLNTGELF
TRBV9	ASSVGAQAGVTEAF
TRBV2	ASSDHSAGGADTQY